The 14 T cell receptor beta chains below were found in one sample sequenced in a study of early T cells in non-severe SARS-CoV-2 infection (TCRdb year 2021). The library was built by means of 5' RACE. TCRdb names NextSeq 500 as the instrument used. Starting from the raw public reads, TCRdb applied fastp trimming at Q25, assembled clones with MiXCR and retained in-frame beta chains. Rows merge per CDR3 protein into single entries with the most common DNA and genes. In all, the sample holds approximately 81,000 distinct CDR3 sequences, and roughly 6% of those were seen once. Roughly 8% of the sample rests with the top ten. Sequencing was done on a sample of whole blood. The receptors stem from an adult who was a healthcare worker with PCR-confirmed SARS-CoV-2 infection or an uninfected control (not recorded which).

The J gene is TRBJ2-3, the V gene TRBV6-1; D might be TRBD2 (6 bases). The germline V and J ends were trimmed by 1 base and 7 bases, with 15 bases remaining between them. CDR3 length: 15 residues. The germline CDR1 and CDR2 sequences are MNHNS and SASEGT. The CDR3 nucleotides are TGTGCCAGCAGTGAAGTTCGGCTCGGGAGCCATACGCAGTATTTT. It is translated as CASSEVRLGSHTQYF.

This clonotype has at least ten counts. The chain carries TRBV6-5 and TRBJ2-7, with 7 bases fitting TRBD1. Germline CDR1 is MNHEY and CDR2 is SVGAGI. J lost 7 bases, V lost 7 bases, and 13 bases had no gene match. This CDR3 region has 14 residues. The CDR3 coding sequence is TGTGCCAGCAAAATGGAGACAGGGCCTCTAGAGCAGTACTTC. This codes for CASKMETGPLEQYF.

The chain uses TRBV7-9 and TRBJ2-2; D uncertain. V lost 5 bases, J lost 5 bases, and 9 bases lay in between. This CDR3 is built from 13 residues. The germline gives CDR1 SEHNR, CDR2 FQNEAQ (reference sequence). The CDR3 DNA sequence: TGTGCCAGCAGCCCCCTTTGGACCGGGGAGCTGTTTTTT. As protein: CASSPLWTGELFF.

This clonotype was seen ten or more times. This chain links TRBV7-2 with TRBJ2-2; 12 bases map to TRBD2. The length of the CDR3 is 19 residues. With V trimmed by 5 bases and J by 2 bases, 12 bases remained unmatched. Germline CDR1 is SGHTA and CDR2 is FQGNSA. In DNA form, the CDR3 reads TGTGCCAGCAGCGTCGGACTAGCGGGAAATCCATTAAACACCGGGGAGCTGTTTTTT. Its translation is CASSVGLAGNPLNTGELFF.

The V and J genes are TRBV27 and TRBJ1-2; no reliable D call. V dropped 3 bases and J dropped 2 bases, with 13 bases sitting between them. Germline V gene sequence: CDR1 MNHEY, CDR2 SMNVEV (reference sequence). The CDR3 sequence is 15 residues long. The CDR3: CASSFSDRGNYGYTF. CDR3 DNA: TGTGCCAGCAGTTTCAGCGATAGAGGGAACTATGGCTACACCTTC.

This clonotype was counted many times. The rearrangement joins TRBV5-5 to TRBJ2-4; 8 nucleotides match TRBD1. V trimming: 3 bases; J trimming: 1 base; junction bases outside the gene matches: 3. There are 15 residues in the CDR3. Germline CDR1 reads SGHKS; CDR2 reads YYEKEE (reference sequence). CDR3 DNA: TGTGCCAGCAGCTCACAGGGGGAGGCCAAAAACATTCAGTACTTC. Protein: CASSSQGEAKNIQYF.

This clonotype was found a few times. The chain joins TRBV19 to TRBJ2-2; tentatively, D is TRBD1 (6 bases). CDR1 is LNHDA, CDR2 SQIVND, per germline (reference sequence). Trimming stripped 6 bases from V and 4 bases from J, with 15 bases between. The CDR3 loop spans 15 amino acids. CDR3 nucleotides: TGTGCCAGTAGCACACAAAGGGGGACCACCGGGGAGCTGTTTTTT. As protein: CASSTQRGTTGELFF. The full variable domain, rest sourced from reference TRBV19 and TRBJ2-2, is DGGITQSPKYLFRKEGQNVTLSCEQNLNHDAMYWYRQDPGQGLRLIYYSQIVNDFQKGDIAEGYSVSREKKESFPLTVTSAQKNPTAFYLCASSTQRGTTGELFFGEGSRLTVL.

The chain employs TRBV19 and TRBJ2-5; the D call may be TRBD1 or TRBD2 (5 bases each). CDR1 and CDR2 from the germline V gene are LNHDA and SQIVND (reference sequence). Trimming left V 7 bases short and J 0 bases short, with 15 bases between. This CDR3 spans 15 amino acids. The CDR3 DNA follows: TGTGCCAGTAACGCGGGCAGGGCGTACCAAGAGACCCAGTACTTC. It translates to CASNAGRAYQETQYF.

The CDR3 protein is CSAGLDPDSPLHF. In nucleotides, the CDR3 is TGCAGTGCCGGACTCGACCCAGATTCACCCCTCCACTTT. The gene calls are TRBV20-1 and TRBJ1-6; no firm D call. The CDR3 loop spans 13 amino acids. The V end lost 6 bases, the J end lost 8 bases, and 14 bases lay between the germline ends. The V gene's germline CDR1 is DFQATT and CDR2 SNEGSKA (reference sequence).

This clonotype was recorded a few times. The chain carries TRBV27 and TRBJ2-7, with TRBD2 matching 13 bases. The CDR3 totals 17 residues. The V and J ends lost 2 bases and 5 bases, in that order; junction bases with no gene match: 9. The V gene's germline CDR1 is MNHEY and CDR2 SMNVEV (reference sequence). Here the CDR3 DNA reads TGTGCCAGCAGTTTACAGCGGACTAGCGGGAGCTACCACGAGCAGTACTTC. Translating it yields CASSLQRTSGSYHEQYF.

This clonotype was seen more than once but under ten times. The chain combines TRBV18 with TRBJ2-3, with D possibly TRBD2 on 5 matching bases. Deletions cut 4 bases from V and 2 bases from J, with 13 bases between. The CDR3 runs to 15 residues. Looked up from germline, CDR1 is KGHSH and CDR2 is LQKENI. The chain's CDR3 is CASSRRSGPTDTQYF. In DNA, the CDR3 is TGTGCCAGCTCACGCAGGAGCGGACCCACAGATACGCAGTATTTT.

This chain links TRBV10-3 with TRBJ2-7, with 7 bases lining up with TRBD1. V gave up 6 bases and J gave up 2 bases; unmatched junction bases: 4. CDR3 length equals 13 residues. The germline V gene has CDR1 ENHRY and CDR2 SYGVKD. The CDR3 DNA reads TGTGCCATCAGCAGAACAGGGGCCTACGAGCAGTACTTC. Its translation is CAISRTGAYEQYF.

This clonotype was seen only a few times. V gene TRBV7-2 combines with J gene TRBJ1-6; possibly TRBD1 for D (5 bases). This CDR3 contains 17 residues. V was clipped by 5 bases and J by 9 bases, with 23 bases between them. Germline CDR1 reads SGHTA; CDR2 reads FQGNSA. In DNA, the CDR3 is TGTGCCAGCAGCCTCTATGGGGGTCCCCTTCGGATTTCACCCCTCCACTTT. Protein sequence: CASSLYGGPLRISPLHF.

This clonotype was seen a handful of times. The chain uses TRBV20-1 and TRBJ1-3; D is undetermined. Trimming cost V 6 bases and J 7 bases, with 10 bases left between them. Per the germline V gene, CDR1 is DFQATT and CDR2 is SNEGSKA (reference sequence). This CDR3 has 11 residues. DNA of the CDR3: TGCAGTGCCGCAGACGGGAACACCATATATTTT. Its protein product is CSAADGNTIYF.